The 11 T cell receptor beta chains reported below all come from one sample, sequenced in a study of human T cells and chemical hapten exposure. Stated time point: patch test 2, 6 weeks after DPC sensitization. Specified treatment: therapeutic diphenylcyclopropenone sensitization with weekly scalp DPC. One entry per CDR3 protein results from TCRdb running MiXCR on the RACE reads. Counted here are 80,000 to 100,000 distinct CDR3 sequences, about 10% occurring once; the ten biggest clones make up around 5%. The sample in question was whole blood, obtained in connection with sensitization to the hapten diphenylcyclopropenone (DPC). The receptors derive from a woman aged 45-59 years with alopecia areata. Some clones in this sample may be carry-over from other donors' samples.

This clonotype was counted at least ten times. The chain is built from TRBV3-1 and TRBJ1-2, with 7 nucleotides matching TRBD1. Germline lookup yields CDR1 LGHDT and CDR2 YNNKEL (reference sequence). The CDR3 is 13 residues long. The J segment lost 8 bases and the V segment lost 2 bases, leaving 5 bases of the junction unmatched. This CDR3 reads CASSQPQGPGYTF. In nucleotides, the CDR3 is TGTGCCAGCAGCCAACCACAGGGGCCAGGCTACACCTTC.

About this clonotype: A much larger clone lies one base from this, so it may be a read error. The V call is TRBV24-1, the J call TRBJ1-1, with D possibly matching TRBD1 (5 bases). CDR1 is KGHDR, CDR2 SFDVKD, per germline. V was shortened by 5 bases and J by 5 bases, with 20 bases between the two germline ends. This CDR3 is 16 amino acids long. The CDR3 here is CATSVSRSWGETEAFF. The CDR3 nucleotides read TGTGCCACCAGTGTCTCCCGCTCTTGGGGGGAGACTGAAGCTTTCTTT.

This clonotype was seen many times. The rearrangement uses TRBV7-9 and TRBJ1-6, with D possibly being TRBD1 (6 bases). There are 12 residues in the CDR3. Germline V lookup: CDR1 SEHNR, CDR2 FQNEAQ (reference sequence). Trimming cost V 7 bases and J 7 bases, with 8 bases left between them. Here the CDR3 DNA reads TGTGCCAGCACCCAGGGGAATTCACCCCTCCACTTT. It encodes CASTQGNSPLHF.

This clonotype was picked up many times. The chain recombines TRBV27 with TRBJ1-1, with D hard to call. Germline CDR1 reads MNHEY; CDR2 reads SMNVEV (reference sequence). Trimming stripped 6 bases from V and 1 base from J, with 12 bases between. This CDR3 contains 14 residues. This CDR3 reads CASRPASSNTEAFF. The CDR3 region has the DNA TGTGCCAGCAGGCCCGCGTCCTCGAACACTGAAGCTTTCTTT.

The sample holds many counts of this clonotype. The chain is built from TRBV5-4 and TRBJ2-1, with unresolved D. Trimming took off 2 bases at V and 4 bases at J, with 4 bases between the two ends. The CDR3 contains 12 residues. Germline V CDR1 and CDR2: SGHNT, YYREEE (reference sequence). In DNA, the CDR3 is TGTGCCAGCAGCTTCGATTACAATGAGCAGTTCTTC. Amino acids: CASSFDYNEQFF.

The chain recombines TRBV12-3 or TRBV12-4 with TRBJ1-6, with TRBD1 identical over 9 bases. This CDR3 spans 13 amino acids. After removal of 6 bases from V and 10 bases from J, the junction contained 4 bases not matched to a gene. This CDR3 reads CASRGQGGSPLHF. The DNA for the CDR3 is TGTGCCAGCAGGGGACAGGGTGGGTCACCCCTCCACTTT.

This clonotype has a handful of counts. The V gene is TRBV3-1, the J gene TRBJ2-2, with 14 bases matching TRBD2. Germline V gene sequence: CDR1 LGHDT, CDR2 YNNKEL (reference sequence). The junction had 3 bases not matched to a gene; V was cut back by 5 bases and J by 7 bases. The CDR3 runs to 15 residues. CDR3 in amino acids: CASSLGLAGVGELFF. Written as DNA, the CDR3 is TGTGCCAGCAGCTTGGGACTAGCGGGAGTCGGGGAGCTGTTTTTT.

There are many counts of this clonotype. The gene calls are TRBV29-1 and TRBJ2-7; 8 nucleotides agree with TRBD1. The V gene end was trimmed by 4 bases and the J gene end by 1 base; junction bases not matched to a gene: 3. CDR3 size: 13 residues. Germline CDR1 SQVTM, CDR2 ANQGSEA. CDR3: CSVAGQASYEQYF. In DNA, the CDR3 is TGCAGCGTTGCGGGACAGGCATCCTACGAGCAGTACTTC.

This clonotype occurred many times. J is TRBJ2-1 and V is TRBV4-3; 11 nucleotides line up with TRBD2. The CDR3 has 15 amino acids. Germline assignment: CDR1 LGHNA and CDR2 YSLEER. V trimming: 4 bases; J trimming: 3 bases; junction bases outside the gene matches: 2. CDR3 DNA sequence: TGCGCCAGCAGCCCCGGACTAGCGGGCTACAATGAGCAGTTCTTC. It codes for CASSPGLAGYNEQFF.

This clonotype was seen many times. CDR3 nucleotides: TGTGCCAGCAGTGAAGCGGTTAGGGTAGCATCACCCCTCCACTTT. It codes for CASSEAVRVASPLHF. The chain uses TRBV2 and TRBJ1-6; D is ambiguous. Germline-derived CDR1 and CDR2 are SNHLY and FYNNEI. V was clipped by 0 bases and J by 10 bases, with 13 bases between them. The CDR3 runs to 15 residues.

This clonotype occurred a few times. This chain links TRBV6-1 with TRBJ1-5; possible D gene TRBD1, 5 bases. V lost 3 bases, J lost 1 base, and 19 bases lay in between. This CDR3 is built from 18 residues. Germline CDR1 and CDR2: MNHNS and SASEGT. Written as DNA, the CDR3 is TGTGCCAGCAGTGACCCCGAATGGTCCAGGGCCAGCAATCAGCCCCAGCATTTT. It translates to CASSDPEWSRASNQPQHF.